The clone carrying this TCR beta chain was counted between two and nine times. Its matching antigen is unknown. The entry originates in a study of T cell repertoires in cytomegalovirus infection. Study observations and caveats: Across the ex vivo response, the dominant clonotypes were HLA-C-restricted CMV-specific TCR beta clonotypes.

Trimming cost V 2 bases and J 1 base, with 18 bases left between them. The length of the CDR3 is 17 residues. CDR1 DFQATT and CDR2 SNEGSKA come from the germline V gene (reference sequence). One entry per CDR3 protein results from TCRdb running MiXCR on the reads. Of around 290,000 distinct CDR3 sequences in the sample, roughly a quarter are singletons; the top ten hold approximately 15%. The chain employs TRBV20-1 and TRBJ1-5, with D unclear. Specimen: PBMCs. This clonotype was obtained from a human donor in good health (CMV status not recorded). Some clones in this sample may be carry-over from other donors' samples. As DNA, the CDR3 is TGCAGTGCTAGATCTTTCACCACAGCTCCAAGCAATCAGCCCCAGCATTTT. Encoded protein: CSARSFTTAPSNQPQHF.